This T cell receptor beta chain was profiled in a study of blood T cell repertoires in COVID-19. Background on the study: The samples span acute and convalescent COVID-19 from the United States, Italy and Spain. From T cells, B-cell-depleted T cells, or PBMCs came the material, which was cDNA or gDNA.

As originally analysed: Reference gene primer amplification gave nucleated cell count estimates. TCRdb's copy holds only in-frame clones and misses some; the assay was immunoSEQ multiplex PCR. For V, J and clone size, that table is used; D and trimming come from the DNA. The sample has fewer than 250,000 clones; around 87% are singletons. The sequence derives from a man between 60 and 75 years old with acute or convalescent COVID-19. The sequenced sample consisted of peripheral blood.

The CDR3 protein is CASSVGLAVFQETQYF. For the CDR3, the DNA is TGTGCCAGCAGCGTAGGCCTAGCCGTGTTCCAAGAGACCCAGTACTTC. The gene calls are TRBV9 and TRBJ2-5, with D perhaps matching TRBD2 (5 bases). Germline V lookup: CDR1 SGDLS, CDR2 YYNGEE. The CDR3 length is 16 residues. V was shortened by 0 bases and J by 1 base, with 13 bases between the two germline ends.